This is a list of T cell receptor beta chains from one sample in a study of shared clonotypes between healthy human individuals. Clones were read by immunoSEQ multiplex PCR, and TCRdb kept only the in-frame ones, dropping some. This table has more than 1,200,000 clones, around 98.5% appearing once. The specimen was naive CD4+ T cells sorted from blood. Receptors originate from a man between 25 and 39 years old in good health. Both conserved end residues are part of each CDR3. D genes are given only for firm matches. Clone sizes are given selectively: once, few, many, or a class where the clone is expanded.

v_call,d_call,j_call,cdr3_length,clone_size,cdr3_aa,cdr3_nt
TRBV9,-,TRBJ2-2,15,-,CASSTRPGNTGELFF,TGTGCCAGCAGCACCCGACCGGGGAACACCGGGGAGCTGTTTTTT
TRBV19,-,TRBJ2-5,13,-,CASSIRRQETQYF,TGTGCCAGTAGTATAAGGCGGCAAGAGACCCAGTACTTC
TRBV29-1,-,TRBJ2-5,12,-,CSVEVLQETQYF,TGCAGCGTTGAGGTTCTCCAAGAGACCCAGTACTTC
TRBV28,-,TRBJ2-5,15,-,CASSPSGRGTVTQYF,TGTGCCAGCAGTCCGTCGGGGCGTGGGACGGTAACCCAGTACTTC
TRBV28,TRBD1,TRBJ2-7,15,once,CASNDRGKAFYEQYF,TGTGCCAGCAACGACAGGGGAAAGGCTTTTTACGAGCAGTACTTC
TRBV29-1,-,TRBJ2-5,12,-,CSVDRGGETQYF,TGCAGCGTTGATAGAGGCGGGGAGACCCAGTACTTC
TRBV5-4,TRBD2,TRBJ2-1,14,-,CASSYRLARNEQFF,TGTGCCAGCAGCTACAGACTAGCAAGGAATGAGCAGTTCTTC
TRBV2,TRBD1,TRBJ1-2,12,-,CASSRDRYGYTF,TGTGCCAGCAGTCGGGACAGATATGGCTACACCTTC
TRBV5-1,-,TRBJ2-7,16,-,CASSFKQAALSYEQYF,TGCGCCAGCAGCTTCAAACAGGCGGCTCTCTCCTACGAGCAGTACTTC
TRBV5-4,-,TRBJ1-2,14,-,CASSLGGLSYGYTF,TGTGCCAGCAGCTTGGGGGGGCTATCGTATGGCTACACCTTC
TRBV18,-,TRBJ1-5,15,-,CASSPPPGRNQPQHF,TGTGCCAGCTCACCACCCCCAGGTCGGAATCAGCCCCAGCATTTT
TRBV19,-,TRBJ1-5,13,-,CASSGEPGQPQHF,TGTGCCAGTAGTGGAGAGCCGGGTCAGCCCCAGCATTTT
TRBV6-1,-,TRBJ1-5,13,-,CASSAGWNQPQHF,TGTGCCAGCAGTGCAGGCTGGAATCAGCCCCAGCATTTT
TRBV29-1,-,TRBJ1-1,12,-,CSVGRGNTEAFF,TGCAGCGTTGGGCGAGGGAACACTGAAGCTTTCTTT
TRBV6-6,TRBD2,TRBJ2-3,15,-,CASTTSGRGADTQYF,TGTGCCAGCACGACTAGCGGGAGGGGGGCAGATACGCAGTATTTT
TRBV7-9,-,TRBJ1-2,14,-,CASSPPTENYGYTF,TGTGCCAGCAGCCCACCGACAGAAAACTATGGCTACACCTTC
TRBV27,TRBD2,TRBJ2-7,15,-,CASSLLAGGPYEQYF,TGTGCCAGCAGTTTATTAGCGGGAGGGCCCTACGAGCAGTACTTC
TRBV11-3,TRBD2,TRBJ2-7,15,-,CASSRTSGGSYEQYF,TGTGCCAGCAGCCGTACTAGCGGTGGCTCCTACGAGCAGTACTTC
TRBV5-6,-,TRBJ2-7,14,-,CASSLFPGTYEQYF,TGTGCCAGCAGCTTGTTCCCAGGTACCTACGAGCAGTACTTC
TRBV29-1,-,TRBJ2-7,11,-,CSVRSFNEQYF,TGCAGCGTTCGGAGCTTCAACGAGCAGTACTTC
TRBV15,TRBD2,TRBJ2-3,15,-,CATSRALGGGDTQYF,TGTGCCACCAGCAGGGCGCTGGGGGGGGGAGATACGCAGTATTTT
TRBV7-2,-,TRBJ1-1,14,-,CASSLVAVDTEAFF,TGTGCCAGCAGCTTAGTTGCGGTGGACACTGAAGCTTTCTTT
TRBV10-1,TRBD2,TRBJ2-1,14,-,CASSEGLVGNEQFF,TGCGCCAGCAGCGAGGGACTAGTTGGGAATGAGCAGTTCTTC
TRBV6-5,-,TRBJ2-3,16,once,CASSYFGGWATDTQYF,TGTGCCAGCAGTTACTTTGGGGGATGGGCCACAGATACGCAGTATTTT
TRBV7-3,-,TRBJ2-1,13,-,CASSRTSYNEQFF,TGTGCCAGCAGCCGCACTAGCTACAATGAGCAGTTCTTC
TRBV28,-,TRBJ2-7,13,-,CASSWGVAYEQYF,TGTGCCAGCAGTTGGGGAGTGGCCTACGAGCAGTACTTC
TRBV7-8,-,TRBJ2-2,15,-,CASSLARTNTGELFF,TGTGCCAGCAGCTTAGCCAGGACGAACACCGGGGAGCTGTTTTTT
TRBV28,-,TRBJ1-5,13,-,CASSSLADQPQHF,TGTGCCAGCAGTTCCCTGGCTGATCAGCCCCAGCATTTT
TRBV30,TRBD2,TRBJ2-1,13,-,CALKGGSYNEQFF,TGTGCCCTCAAGGGCGGGAGCTACAATGAGCAGTTCTTC
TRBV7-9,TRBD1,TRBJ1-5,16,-,CASSSGQGASNQPQHF,TGTGCCAGCAGCTCGGGACAGGGGGCTAGCAATCAGCCCCAGCATTTT
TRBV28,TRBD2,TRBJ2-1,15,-,CASSPGTSGIQEQFF,TGTGCCAGCAGTCCCGGGACTAGCGGCATACAGGAGCAGTTCTTC
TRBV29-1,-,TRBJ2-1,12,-,CSVESADNEQFF,TGCAGCGTTGAAAGTGCGGACAATGAGCAGTTCTTC
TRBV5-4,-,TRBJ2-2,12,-,CASSLGHGELFF,TGTGCCAGCAGCTTGGGACACGGGGAGCTGTTTTTT
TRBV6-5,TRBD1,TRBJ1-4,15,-,CASSYSGTGYEKLFF,TGTGCCAGCAGTTACTCGGGGACAGGGTATGAAAAACTGTTTTTT
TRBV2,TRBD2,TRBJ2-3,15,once,CASSDGGVMTDTQYF,TGTGCCAGCAGTGATGGGGGGGTGATGACAGATACGCAGTATTTT
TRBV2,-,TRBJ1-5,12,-,CASSVQIEPQHF,TGTGCCAGCAGTGTGCAAATTGAGCCCCAGCATTTT
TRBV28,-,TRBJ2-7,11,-,CASSSRPAQYF,TGTGCCAGCAGTTCCCGGCCTGCGCAGTACTTC
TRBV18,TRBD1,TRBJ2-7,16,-,CASTKSLGTEPYEQYF,TGTGCCAGCACTAAATCATTAGGGACAGAACCCTACGAGCAGTACTTC
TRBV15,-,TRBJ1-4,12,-,CATSRYNEKLFF,TGTGCCACCAGCAGGTATAATGAAAAACTGTTTTTT
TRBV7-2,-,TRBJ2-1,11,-,CASSTALEQFF,TGTGCCAGCAGCACCGCCCTTGAGCAGTTCTTC
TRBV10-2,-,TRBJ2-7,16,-,CASSESYGTVRYEQYF,TGCGCCAGCAGTGAGTCGTACGGGACGGTTCGTTACGAGCAGTACTTC
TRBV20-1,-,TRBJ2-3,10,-,CSALGVAQYF,TGCAGTGCTCTCGGCGTTGCGCAGTATTTT
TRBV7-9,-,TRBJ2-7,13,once,CASSSIGLDEQYF,TGTGCCAGCAGCTCCATAGGCCTTGACGAGCAGTACTTC
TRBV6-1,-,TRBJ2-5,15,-,CASRDNVVRGETQYF,TGTGCCAGCAGGGATAATGTTGTGAGGGGGGAGACCCAGTACTTC
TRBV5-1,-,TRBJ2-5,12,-,CASSLPQETQYF,TGCGCCAGCAGCTTGCCCCAAGAGACCCAGTACTTC
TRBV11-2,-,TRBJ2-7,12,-,CASSLGGTKQYF,TGTGCCAGCAGCTTGGGGGGTACAAAGCAGTACTTC
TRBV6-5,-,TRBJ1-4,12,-,CASLGEGKKLFF,TGTGCCAGCTTAGGGGAGGGGAAAAAACTGTTTTTT
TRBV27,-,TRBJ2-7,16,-,CASSTSSGVPTYEQYF,TGTGCCAGCAGCACATCCTCGGGGGTTCCAACCTACGAGCAGTACTTC
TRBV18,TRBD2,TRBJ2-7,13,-,CASSPASGRGLYF,TGTGCCAGCTCACCCGCTAGCGGGAGGGGTTTGTACTTC
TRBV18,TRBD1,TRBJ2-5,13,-,CASSGTDQETQYF,TGTGCCAGCTCGGGGACAGATCAAGAGACCCAGTACTTC
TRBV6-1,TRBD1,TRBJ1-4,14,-,CASGLTGSLEKLFF,TGTGCCAGCGGACTGACAGGGAGCCTTGAAAAACTGTTTTTT
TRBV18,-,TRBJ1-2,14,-,CASSPTIRDVGYTF,TGTGCCAGCTCACCAACTATCCGAGATGTTGGCTACACCTTC
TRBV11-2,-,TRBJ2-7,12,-,CASSSFSLRRYF,TGTGCCAGCAGCTCCTTTTCCCTTAGGCGGTACTTC
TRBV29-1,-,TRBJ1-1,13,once,CSVGGRSVAEAFF,TGCAGCGTTGGTGGGAGGTCGGTAGCTGAAGCTTTCTTT
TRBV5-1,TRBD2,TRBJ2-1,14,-,CASSLTSGSYEQFF,TGCGCCAGCAGCTTGACTAGCGGGAGTTATGAGCAGTTCTTC